What follows are 17 T cell receptor beta chains derived from one specimen sequenced in a study of Graves' ophthalmopathy and Graves' hyperthyroidism listed by TCRdb under 2018. The sample was run on an Illumina HiSeq 2000. For repertoire sequencing, TCR beta CDR3 regions were amplified from RNA transcripts. A first-round RT-PCR used HTBI primers with the Qiagen OneStep RT-PCR kit, followed by a second-round multiplex PCR, size selection and purification. The public reads were reprocessed in TCRdb via fastp at Q25 and MiXCR, keeping in-frame beta chains. Rows with one shared CDR3 protein collapse into an entry with the most common genes and DNA. The sample yields 350,000 to 400,000 distinct CDR3 sequences; approximately 20% were counted once. Jointly, the top ten make up more than 1.5% of the sample. Sequencing was performed on peripheral blood. The source of these receptors is a woman in her late teens or twenties with Graves' ophthalmopathy. Donor details come from another sample of the same person, matched by shared clones.

This CDR3 is CAWSVLGGNQPQHF. CDR3 DNA sequence: TGTGCCTGGAGTGTATTAGGTGGCAATCAGCCCCAGCATTTT. V is TRBV30 and J is TRBJ1-5; no reliable D call. The CDR3 sequence is 14 residues long. V was clipped by 0 bases and J by 2 bases, with 8 bases between them. The V gene's germline CDR1 is GTSNPN and CDR2 SVGIG (reference sequence).

This clonotype has ten or more counts. This chain links TRBV12-3 or TRBV12-4 with TRBJ2-7, with D perhaps matching TRBD1 (6 bases). The CDR3 extends over 14 amino acids. Trimming removed 6 bases at V and 4 bases at J, with 16 bases between. The CDR3, as DNA: TGTGCCAGCAGCCCACAACAGGGATCTTACGAGCAGTACTTC. Translated: CASSPQQGSYEQYF.

At least ten counts were recorded for this clonotype. The chain uses TRBV7-8 and TRBJ2-7; D gene unclear. V lost 7 bases and J lost 3, with 22 bases in between. The germline CDR1 and CDR2 sequences are SGHVS and FQNEAQ. This CDR3 region has 16 residues. The CDR3 loop reads CASTLSSGSPLYEQYF. The CDR3 DNA sequence: TGTGCCAGCACCCTGAGTTCCGGGTCACCTCTCTACGAGCAGTACTTC.

This clonotype was found many times. The chain joins TRBV7-2 to TRBJ1-5, with 8 bases lining up with TRBD1. Germline CDR1 reads SGHTA; CDR2 reads FQGNSA. Germline trimming cut 6 bases from V and 1 base from J; bases unmatched to any gene: 5. CDR3 length equals 15 residues. The CDR3 is CASSDQGASNQPQHF. CDR3 coding DNA: TGTGCCAGCAGTGATCAGGGGGCGAGCAATCAGCCCCAGCATTTT. Full variable domain (outside the CDR3, taken from reference TRBV7-2 and TRBJ1-5): GAGVSQSPSNKVTEKGKDVELRCDPISGHTALYWYRQSLGQGLEFLIYFQGNSAPDKSGLPSDRFSAERTGGSVSTLTIQRTQQEDSAVYLCASSDQGASNQPQHFGDGTRLSIL.

This clonotype has a count of ten or more. The chain combines TRBV12-3 or TRBV12-4 with TRBJ2-7; a possible D gene is TRBD1 (7 bases). V dropped 6 bases and J dropped 1 base, with 16 bases sitting between them. The CDR3 sequence is 15 residues long. This chain's CDR3 is CASRLEGAPSYEQYF. The CDR3 DNA sequence: TGTGCCAGCAGACTGGAGGGGGCCCCTTCCTACGAGCAGTACTTC.

The V gene is TRBV19, the J gene TRBJ2-7; D is possibly TRBD2 (7 bases). V was shortened by 6 bases and J by 3 bases, with 18 bases between the two germline ends. The length of the CDR3 is 15 residues. The V gene's germline CDR1 is LNHDA and CDR2 SQIVND (reference sequence). The CDR3 DNA sequence: TGTGCCAGTAGCCAAATGAGGGGGGGCGGCTACGAGCAGTACTTC. Translating it yields CASSQMRGGGYEQYF. Complete variable domain (other parts from reference TRBV19 and TRBJ2-7): DGGITQSPKYLFRKEGQNVTLSCEQNLNHDAMYWYRQDPGQGLRLIYYSQIVNDFQKGDIAEGYSVSREKKESFPLTVTSAQKNPTAFYLCASSQMRGGGYEQYFGPGTRLTVT.

At least ten counts were recorded for this clonotype. The chain employs TRBV18 and TRBJ2-5; D remains unclear. The CDR3 consists of 12 residues. V lost 8 bases, J lost 2 bases, and 9 bases lay in between. CDR1 and CDR2 (germline): KGHSH, LQKENI. CDR3 loop: CASSPSQETQYF. CDR3 DNA: TGTGCCAGCAGCCCGAGTCAAGAGACCCAGTACTTC.

J is TRBJ2-5 and V is TRBV3-1; D gene ambiguous. Trimming took off 0 bases at V and 0 bases at J, with 8 bases between the two ends. The CDR3 covers 15 residues. Germline V gene data show CDR1 as LGHDT and CDR2 as YNNKEL (reference sequence). This CDR3 reads CASSQEGWYQETQYF. The CDR3 DNA reads as TGTGCCAGCAGCCAAGAAGGGTGGTACCAAGAGACCCAGTACTTC.

This clonotype was seen ten or more times. The chain couples TRBV7-2 to TRBJ2-5; the D is unclear. Between the trimmed V and J ends, which lost 4 bases and 5 bases, there was a span of 11 bases. Germline loops: CDR1 SGHTA, CDR2 FQGNSA. The length of the CDR3 is 13 residues. The CDR3 sequence: CASSSPPGETQYF. CDR3 DNA: TGTGCCAGCAGCTCCCCCCCTGGGGAGACCCAGTACTTC.

This clonotype was found many times. The V gene is TRBV4-2, the J gene TRBJ2-7, with TRBD1 matching 10 bases. This CDR3 is built from 15 residues. Per the germline V gene, CDR1 is LGHNA and CDR2 is YNFKEQ. V lost 6 bases to trimming and J lost 0 bases; unmatched junction nucleotides: 5. CDR3: CASRTRDRGSYEQYF. As DNA, the CDR3 is TGTGCCAGCAGGACCAGGGACAGGGGCTCCTACGAGCAGTACTTC.

This clonotype was observed many times. V gene TRBV11-2 combines with J gene TRBJ2-5; 15 bases match TRBD2. CDR3 length: 17 residues. V dropped 5 bases and J dropped 5; count of bases not matched to a gene: 9. Germline V gene data show CDR1 as SGHAT and CDR2 as FQNNGV. The DNA for the CDR3 is TGTGCCAGCAGCCCCCGGACTAGCGGGAGGGAGGTCGAGACCCAGTACTTC. It codes for CASSPRTSGREVETQYF. Drawing the rest from reference TRBV11-2 and TRBJ2-5, the complete variable domain is EAGVAQSPRYKIIEKRQSVAFWCNPISGHATLYWYQQILGQGPKLLIQFQNNGVVDDSQLPKDRFSAERLKGVDSTLKIQPAKLEDSAVYLCASSPRTSGREVETQYFGPGTRLLVL.

The sample holds many counts of this clonotype. V gene TRBV30 combines with J gene TRBJ1-1; D uncertain. V was trimmed by 4 bases and J by 0 bases, leaving 3 bases between them. The CDR3 totals 11 residues. Germline CDR1 and CDR2: GTSNPN and SVGIG (reference sequence). The CDR3 spells CAWTVNTEAFF. The DNA for the CDR3 is TGTGCCTGGACGGTGAACACTGAAGCTTTCTTT.

This clonotype was counted many times. This rearrangement joins TRBV28 to TRBJ2-7; TRBD2 matches at 8 bases. This CDR3 contains 15 residues. Germline V gene sequence: CDR1 MDHEN, CDR2 SYDVKM. The J segment lost 0 bases and the V segment lost 7 bases, leaving 8 bases of the junction unmatched. CDR3 residues: CASTSGGTGSYEQYF. The CDR3 bases are TGTGCCAGCACCTCGGGGGGGACGGGCTCCTACGAGCAGTACTTC. The whole variable domain, filled in from reference TRBV28 and TRBJ2-7, reads DVKVTQSSRYLVKRTGEKVFLECVQDMDHENMFWYRQDPGLGLRLIYFSYDVKMKEKGDIPEGYSVSREKKERFSLILESASTNQTSMYLCASTSGGTGSYEQYFGPGTRLTVT.

This clonotype appeared many times. The chain joins TRBV6-1 to TRBJ1-5; perhaps TRBD1 as D (5 bases). The germline CDR1 and CDR2 sequences are MNHNS and SASEGT. The CDR3 has 13 residues. V was shortened by 7 bases and J by 5 bases, with 12 bases between the two germline ends. The CDR3 coding sequence is TGTGCCAGCAATGTGGGGGGGGATCAGCCCCAGCATTTT. This gives the protein CASNVGGDQPQHF.

This clonotype was recorded at least ten times. The gene calls are TRBV6-5 and TRBJ2-7; D remains ambiguous. The germline V gene encodes CDR1 MNHEY and CDR2 SVGAGI. Trimming cost V 7 bases and J 6 bases, with 13 bases left between them. This CDR3 is built from 12 residues. In nucleotides, the CDR3 is TGTGCCAGCACCCCCGCCCTAGGCGAGCAGTACTTC. Protein sequence: CASTPALGEQYF.

The chain carries TRBV7-2 and TRBJ1-5; D perhaps matches TRBD1 (6 bases). V was pared by 3 bases and J by 3 bases, with 9 bases between. The V gene's germline CDR1 is SGHTA and CDR2 FQGNSA. The CDR3 is 14 residues long. The CDR3 nucleotides read TGTGCCAGCAGCTTCGGGACATTCAATCAGCCCCAGCATTTT. The encoded protein is CASSFGTFNQPQHF.

The sample holds many counts of this clonotype. The gene calls are TRBV24-1 and TRBJ2-7; 12 bases map to TRBD1. This CDR3 region has 17 residues. J lost 0 bases, V lost 4 bases, and 6 bases had no gene match. CDR1 is KGHDR, CDR2 SFDVKD, per germline. Written as DNA, the CDR3 is TGTGCCACCAGTGACGGGACAGGGGGCTTAAGCTCCTACGAGCAGTACTTC. It translates to CATSDGTGGLSSYEQYF.